Listed below are T cell receptor beta chains from one sample, sequenced in a study of T cells after posttransplantation cyclophosphamide. The assay was immunoSEQ multiplex PCR, and TCRdb's table has in-frame clones only and misses some. The table lists some 5,400 clones, around 93% of them singletons, with 1.4% in the top ten. The specimen sequenced was CD4+ T cells sorted from bone marrow. These receptors came from a woman aged 60 to 75 in good health, CMV-negative, and a related stem cell transplant donor. Each CDR3 is given with its conserved first and last residue.

CASSGRGVNYGYTF | TRBJ1-2 | TRBV6-1
CASSEMTGGNNEQFF | TRBJ2-1 | TRBV7-7
CASSLGWQGYKTQYF | TRBJ2-5 | TRBV7-2
CASSQRGAGPSSGNTIYF | TRBJ1-3 | TRBV7-2
CASSLLLDPNEQFF | TRBJ2-1 | TRBV5-1
CASSLGGVAGTDTQYF | TRBJ2-3 | TRBV27
CATSDRGSNQPQHF | TRBJ1-5 | TRBV19
CASSYSTGNNSPLHF | TRBJ1-6 | TRBV6-5
CASSLVISPGAGGELFF | TRBJ2-2 | TRBV11-2
CASTGAGPNQPQHF | TRBJ1-5 | TRBV28
CASSPRGGVATMNTEAFF | TRBJ1-1 | TRBV18
CASSYFEPGANVLTF | TRBJ2-6 | TRBV6-5
CASGLGMGQGASTDTQYF | TRBJ2-3 | TRBV12-5
CASSPRPTEPSGNTIYF | TRBJ1-3 | TRBV7-7
CASSSGTGSYNEQFF | TRBJ2-1 | TRBV7-6